These 2 T cell receptor beta chains were all obtained from the same sample, sequenced in a study of beta chain features in type 1 diabetes. Sequencing targeted expressed TCRB transcripts, as all isolated RNA had been reverse transcribed. Libraries were prepared by immunoSEQ multiplex PCR; TCRdb keeps only in-frame clonotypes and omits some of them. The sample lists 150,000 to 190,000 clones; about 8.5% were seen once. Sequenced sample: central memory CD4+ T cells from blood. These receptors all come from a man between 18 and 35 years old in good health.

This clone was seen only a few times. The chain links TRBV7-2 to TRBJ1-2, with D unresolved. V was cut by 0 bases and J by 1 base, with 9 bases left in between. This CDR3 spans 15 amino acids. Germline CDR1 reads SGHTA; CDR2 reads FQGNSA. The CDR3 sequence is CASSLALGDNYGYTF. CDR3 bases: TGTGCCAGCAGCTTAGCGCTCGGGGATAACTATGGCTACACCTTC. The full variable domain, completed using reference TRBV7-2 and TRBJ1-2, is GAGVSQSPSNKVTEKGKDVELRCDPISGHTALYWYRQSLGQGLEFLIYFQGNSAPDKSGLPSDRFSAERTGGSVSTLTIQRTQQEDSAVYLCASSLALGDNYGYTFGSGTRLTVV.

CDR3 residues: CARSEGDRGHEQYF. The CDR3 DNA is TGTGCCAGGAGTGAAGGGGACAGGGGCCACGAGCAGTACTTC. The V and J genes are TRBV21-1 and TRBJ2-7; the table gives TRBD1 as D, unverified against the DNA. TRBV21-1 is a pseudogene. The CDR3 covers 14 residues.